Listed below are T cell receptor beta chains from one sample, sequenced in a study of blood T cell repertoires in COVID-19. Only in-frame clones appear in the TCRdb table, and some are missing; sequencing was by immunoSEQ multiplex PCR. Of 130,000 to 150,000 clones listed, around nine tenths are singletons. Source material: peripheral blood. The source is a woman aged 35 to 49 with acute or convalescent COVID-19. Both conserved end residues are part of each CDR3. A row's size may be missing; if present it is once, few, many or a size class.

V,size,CDR3
TRBV6-2/TRBV6-3,NA,CASSFRVAYGYTF
TRBV19,NA,CASSIVGEGTQYF
TRBV6-6,NA,CATDRDGNGYTF
TRBV19,NA,CASSKQGLLSGANVLTF
TRBV27,NA,CASSWSSGSVTDTQYF
TRBV5-4,NA,CASSFNGARYEQYF
TRBV4-2,NA,CASSPPGIAGVGSEQFF
TRBV7-2,NA,CASSLVLAGGRRNIQYF
TRBV28,NA,CASRLMNTEAFF
TRBV24-1,few,CATESGQLEGTDTQYF
TRBV20-1,NA,CSAPAGGAFF
TRBV3-1/TRBV3-2,NA,CASSRLGGGGVNVLTF
TRBV13,NA,CASTLGSNYGYTF
TRBV19,NA,CASTGARELFF
TRBV30,NA,CAWSTGVGQPQHF
TRBV3-1/TRBV3-2,NA,CASSRTSYEQYF
TRBV4-1,NA,CASSQADRDNQPQHF
TRBV25-1,NA,CASSTSGRGNEQFF
TRBV6-2/TRBV6-3,NA,CASSLLILQGSSYEQYF
TRBV25-1,NA,CASSEWGQGTFEAFF
TRBV11-1,once,CASSPQGGSGDTQYF
TRBV13,NA,CASSSYSKGNTIYF
TRBV27,NA,CASRLWGGQETQYF